The TCR beta chain under discussion was sequenced for a study of T-cell memory formation after mild COVID-19. There are 14 residues in the CDR3. The V gene's germline CDR1 is SEHNR and CDR2 FQNEAQ (reference sequence). V trimming: 5 bases; J trimming: 4 bases; junction bases outside the gene matches: 5. Findings and caveats of the study: Memory sampled before infection contained some responding clones, suggesting cross-reactive memory joined. For contracting clones, CD4+ ones sat mainly in CM and EM, CD8+ in EMRA.

One entry per CDR3 protein, called by TCRdb with MiXCR from the 5' RACE reads. Among roughly 250,000 distinct CDR3 sequences, 16% were seen once, and the ten largest hold 22%. This clonotype has just a few counts. What it recognizes is unknown. The sequenced material came from PBMCs or a T cell subset sorted from them (not recorded which). The gene calls are TRBV7-9 and TRBJ2-3, with TRBD2 matching 8 bases. The sequence came from a man younger than 35 who had mild COVID-19 (a few samples of this study predate the infection). Cell type and time point are not known. The CDR3 is CASSGGLGADTQYF. The CDR3 coding sequence is TGTGCCAGCAGCGGGGGACTAGGGGCAGATACGCAGTATTTT.